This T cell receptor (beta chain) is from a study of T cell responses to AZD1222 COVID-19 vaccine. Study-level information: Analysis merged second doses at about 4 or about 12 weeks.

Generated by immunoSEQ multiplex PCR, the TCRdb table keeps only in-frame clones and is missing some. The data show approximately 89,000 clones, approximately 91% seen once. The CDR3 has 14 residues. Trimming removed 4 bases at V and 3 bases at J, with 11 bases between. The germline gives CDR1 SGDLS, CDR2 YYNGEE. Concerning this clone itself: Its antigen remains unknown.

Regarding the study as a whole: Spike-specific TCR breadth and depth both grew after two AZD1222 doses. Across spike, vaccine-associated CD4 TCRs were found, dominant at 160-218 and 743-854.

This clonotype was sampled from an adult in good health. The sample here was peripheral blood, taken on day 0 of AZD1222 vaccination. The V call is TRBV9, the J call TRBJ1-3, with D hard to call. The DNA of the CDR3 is TGTGCCAGCAGCCCCGCTACGCTTGGAAACACCATATATTTT. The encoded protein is CASSPATLGNTIYF.